This T cell receptor beta chain originates from a study of blood T cell repertoires in COVID-19. At the level of the study: Specimens from acute and convalescent COVID-19 originated in the United States, Italy and Spain.

Germline CDR1 and CDR2: SGHNT and YYREEE (reference sequence). The CDR3 extends over 14 amino acids. Trimming took 1 base from V and 5 from J, leaving 7 bases between them. This clone was recorded only once. Authors' data handling: It was from reference gene primer amplification that nucleated cell counts were estimated. Sequencing used immunoSEQ multiplex PCR; TCRdb keeps in-frame clones, though not all of them. V and J calls and clone size are as listed in that table; D and trimming were resolved from the DNA. The sample yields more than 300,000 clones, around 87% seen once. This receptor was identified in a middle-aged man in a cohort exposed to, infected with or recovered from COVID-19 (not recorded which). The chain has TRBV5-4 and TRBJ1-6; D unresolved. The specimen sequenced was PBMCs or T cells enriched from blood (not recorded which). The CDR3 DNA reads TGTGCCAGCAGCTTGAAACAGAATAATTCACCCCTCCACTTT. It codes for CASSLKQNNSPLHF.